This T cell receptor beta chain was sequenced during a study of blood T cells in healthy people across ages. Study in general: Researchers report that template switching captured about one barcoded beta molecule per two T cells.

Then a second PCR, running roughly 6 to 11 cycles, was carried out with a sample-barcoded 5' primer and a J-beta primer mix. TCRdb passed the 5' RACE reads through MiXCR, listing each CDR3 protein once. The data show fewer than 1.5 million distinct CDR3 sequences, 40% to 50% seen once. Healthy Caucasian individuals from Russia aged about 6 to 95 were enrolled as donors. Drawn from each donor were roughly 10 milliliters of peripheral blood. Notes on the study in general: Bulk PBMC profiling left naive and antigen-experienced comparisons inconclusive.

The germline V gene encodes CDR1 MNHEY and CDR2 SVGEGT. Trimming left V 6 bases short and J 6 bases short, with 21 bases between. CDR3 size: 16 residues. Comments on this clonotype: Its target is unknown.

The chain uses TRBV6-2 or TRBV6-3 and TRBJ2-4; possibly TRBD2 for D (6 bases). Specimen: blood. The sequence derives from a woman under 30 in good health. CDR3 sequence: CASREWGESVRNIQYF. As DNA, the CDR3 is TGTGCCAGCAGGGAGTGGGGGGAATCTGTCAGAAACATTCAGTACTTC.